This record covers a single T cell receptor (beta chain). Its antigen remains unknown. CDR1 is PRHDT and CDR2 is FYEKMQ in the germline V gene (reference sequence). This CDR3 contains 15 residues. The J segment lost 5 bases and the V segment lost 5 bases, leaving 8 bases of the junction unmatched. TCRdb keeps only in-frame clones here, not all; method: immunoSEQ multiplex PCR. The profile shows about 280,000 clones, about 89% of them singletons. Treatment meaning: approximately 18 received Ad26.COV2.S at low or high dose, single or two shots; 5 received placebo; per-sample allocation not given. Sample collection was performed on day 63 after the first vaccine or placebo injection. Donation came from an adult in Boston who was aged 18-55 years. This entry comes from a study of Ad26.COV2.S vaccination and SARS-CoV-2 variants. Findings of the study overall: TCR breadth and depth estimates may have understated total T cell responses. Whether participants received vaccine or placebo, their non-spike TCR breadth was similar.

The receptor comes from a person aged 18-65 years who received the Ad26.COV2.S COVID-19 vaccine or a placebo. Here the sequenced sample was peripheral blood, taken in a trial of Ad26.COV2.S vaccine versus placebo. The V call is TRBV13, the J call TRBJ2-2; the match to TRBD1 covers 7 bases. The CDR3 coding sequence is TGTGCCAGCAGCCCAGGGGGACAACTAACCGGGGAGCTGTTTTTT. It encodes CASSPGGQLTGELFF.